This T cell receptor (beta chain) appears in the sequencing data of a study of CD8+ T cells in alopecia areata. As the sequencing template, cDNA was produced by extracting RNA and reverse transcribing it. This table comes from immunoSEQ multiplex PCR, and its TCRdb copy is limited to in-frame clones, with some not included. The data contain 140,000 or so clones, about two thirds of them seen just once; the ten biggest clones take up less than 40%. This CDR3 is 14 amino acids long. Trimming stripped 3 bases from V and 6 bases from J, with 15 bases between. In germline, CDR1 is SGDLS, CDR2 YYNGEE. Regarding this clone: No antigen is known for it.

Whole-study findings and limits: Affected lesional scalp, above all in alopecia totalis/universalis, was more clonal than normal scalp. Alphabeta T cells residing in normal skin are also sequenced in scalp samples. Sharing of TCR sequences between patients (possibly for HLA-related reasons) was less clear than in mice.

The clonotype comes from a human donor in good health. V is TRBV9 and J is TRBJ1-1, with D hard to call. Sequenced material: CD8+ T cells sorted from blood. The CDR3: CASSAIAPAAEAFF. CDR3 DNA: TGTGCCAGCAGCGCCATCGCTCCCGCAGCTGAAGCTTTCTTT.